This T cell receptor beta chain was identified in a study of T cell clones after liver transplantation. Findings of the study overall: Post-transplant time points were not standardized, so conclusions are preliminary.

This clone was found a few times. Its matching antigen is unknown. Germline V lookup: CDR1 SGHRS, CDR2 YFSETQ. The CDR3 runs 15 residues. Unmatched junction bases numbered 10, after V lost 6 bases and J lost 4 bases. TCRdb's copy holds only in-frame clones and misses some; the assay was immunoSEQ multiplex PCR. The sample lists tens of thousands of clones, around four fifths occurring once. The sequence derives from a human patient who received a liver transplant. T cells may partly derive from the graft donor. The sample consisted of CD4+ T cells from blood, taken 45 to 46 months after liver transplant. The V gene is TRBV5-1, the J gene TRBJ2-3; 8 bases match TRBD2. As DNA, the CDR3 is TGCGCCAGCACCCTTGGTCTAGCGGGTGCAGATACGCAGTATTTT. Translating it yields CASTLGLAGADTQYF.